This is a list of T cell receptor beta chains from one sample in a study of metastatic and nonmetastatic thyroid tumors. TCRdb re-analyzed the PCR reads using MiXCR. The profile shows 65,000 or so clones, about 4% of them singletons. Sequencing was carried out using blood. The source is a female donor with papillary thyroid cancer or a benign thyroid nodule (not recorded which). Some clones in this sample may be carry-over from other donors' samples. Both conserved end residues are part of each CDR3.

CDR3 protein: CATSRRQPSGTQYF; J gene: TRBJ2-3; V gene: TRBV15
CDR3 protein: CASSFRVLAGGNTQYF; J gene: TRBJ2-3; V gene: TRBV5-4
CDR3 protein: CASSSRTSSTDTQYF; J gene: TRBJ2-3; V gene: TRBV11-1
CDR3 protein: CATTNDRDRGQQETQYF; J gene: TRBJ2-5; V gene: TRBV24-1
CDR3 protein: CASSTWARRGGLQPQHF; J gene: TRBJ1-5; V gene: TRBV7-8
CDR3 protein: CASMLRTLINSPLHF; J gene: TRBJ1-6; V gene: TRBV6-1
CDR3 protein: CASSLRERLTDTQYF; J gene: TRBJ2-3; V gene: TRBV27
CDR3 protein: CASSRDRNTESFF; J gene: TRBJ1-1; V gene: TRBV7-7
CDR3 protein: CSSSESSPLHF; J gene: TRBJ1-6; V gene: TRBV6-1
CDR3 protein: CASSFDRRYSPLHF; J gene: TRBJ1-6; V gene: TRBV28
CDR3 protein: CASSLERGHLGTEAFF; J gene: TRBJ1-1; V gene: TRBV11-3
CDR3 protein: CASSSASSGNTIYF; J gene: TRBJ1-3; V gene: TRBV3-1
CDR3 protein: CASSLVRGGNSPLHF; J gene: TRBJ1-6; V gene: TRBV7-9
CDR3 protein: CASRAFRTGSPDTQYF; J gene: TRBJ2-3; V gene: TRBV6-1
CDR3 protein: CASSFSRGPGNTIYF; J gene: TRBJ1-3; V gene: TRBV5-1
CDR3 protein: CASSSGLRETKNTGELFF; J gene: TRBJ2-2; V gene: TRBV5-1
CDR3 protein: CSAPRLAGDTDTQYF; J gene: TRBJ2-3; V gene: TRBV20-1
CDR3 protein: CASRKAGTGIYEQYF; J gene: TRBJ2-7; V gene: TRBV2
CDR3 protein: CASSSGTTNNEQFF; J gene: TRBJ2-1; V gene: TRBV7-3
CDR3 protein: CASSQGFRGLAGYNEQFF; J gene: TRBJ2-1; V gene: TRBV4-1
CDR3 protein: CASSLGLETQYF; J gene: TRBJ2-5; V gene: TRBV7-9
CDR3 protein: CASSPPGSQAFYNEQFF; J gene: TRBJ2-1; V gene: TRBV18